This passage covers 28 T cell receptor beta chains from one sample sequenced in a study of patients and donors after allogeneic stem cell transplantation. TCRdb processed the RT-PCR reads anew with MiXCR; each CDR3 protein has one entry. This sample has more than 150,000 distinct CDR3 sequences, with about 40% found just once. Material: blood, either unsorted or a sorted T cell fraction (not recorded which). The receptor source for this set is a human donor who was either an allogeneic HSCT recipient or a stem cell or donor lymphocyte infusion donor (not recorded which). It is not recorded whose cells these are; they may come from a transplant donor.

The rearrangement uses TRBV12-3 or TRBV12-4 and TRBJ1-4; possible D gene TRBD1, 5 bases. Trimming took off 6 bases at V and 3 bases at J, with 14 bases between the two ends. This CDR3 has 15 residues. CDR3 residues: CASSSTRAPNEKLFF. CDR3 coding DNA: TGTGCCAGCAGCTCAACCAGGGCGCCTAATGAAAAACTGTTTTTT.

The gene calls are TRBV14 and TRBJ2-3, with 11 positions matching TRBD2. The CDR3 covers 16 residues. CDR1 is SGHDN and CDR2 is FVKESK in the germline V gene. After removal of 4 bases from V and 5 bases from J, the junction contained 8 bases not matched to a gene. The DNA of the CDR3 is TGTGCCAGCAGCCCAATAGCGGGAGGGCCCATAGATACGCAGTATTTT. It encodes CASSPIAGGPIDTQYF.

J is TRBJ2-7 and V is TRBV20-1, with 8 bases lining up with TRBD1. V was pared by 5 bases and J by 2 bases, with 5 bases of the junction left unmatched. Germline CDR1 DFQATT, CDR2 SNEGSKA (reference sequence). This CDR3 region has 13 residues. This CDR3 is CSAGTGPTYEQYF. In DNA form, the CDR3 reads TGCAGTGCTGGGACAGGCCCAACCTACGAGCAGTACTTC.

V gene TRBV15 combines with J gene TRBJ2-2; no reliable D call. In germline, CDR1 is LNHNV, CDR2 YYDKDF (reference sequence). The V end lost 2 bases, the J end lost 2 bases, and 12 bases lay between the germline ends. The CDR3 is made up of 16 amino acids. The CDR3 is CATSRHRELNTGELFF. The CDR3 nucleotides read TGTGCCACCAGCAGACACAGAGAACTCAACACCGGGGAGCTGTTTTTT.

This chain joins TRBV5-1 and TRBJ1-2; D uncertain. Germline V lookup: CDR1 SGHRS, CDR2 YFSETQ. V was pared by 0 bases and J by 0 bases, with 15 bases between. The CDR3 length is 17 residues. This CDR3 is CASSLGLTLLTNYGYTF. Here the CDR3 DNA reads TGCGCCAGCAGCTTGGGACTGACCCTGCTAACTAACTATGGCTACACCTTC.

The chain uses TRBV7-7 and TRBJ2-1; tentatively, D is TRBD1 or TRBD2 (6 bases each). V shed 2 bases and J shed 7 bases, with 9 bases lying between them. The CDR3 extends over 13 amino acids. The germline V gene encodes CDR1 SSHAT and CDR2 FNYEAQ (reference sequence). The CDR3 region has the DNA TGTGCCAGCAGCTTACAGGGGACTAATGAGCAGTTCTTC. It codes for CASSLQGTNEQFF.

V gene TRBV21-1 combines with J gene TRBJ1-1; no DNA check was done on the table's D call, TRBD1. TRBV21-1 is an annotated pseudogene. The CDR3 runs 16 residues. The CDR3 loop reads CASSKGEGGKDTEAFF. CDR3 bases: TGTGCCAGCAGCAAAGGAGAAGGGGGCAAGGACACTGAAGCTTTCTTT.

CDR3 DNA: TGTGCCAGCAGTTTATTCCGGGCGTTGGCGGGCGAGCAGTACTTC. Amino acid sequence: CASSLFRALAGEQYF. The chain links TRBV28 to TRBJ2-7; a possible D gene is TRBD2 (5 bases). V was trimmed by 1 base and J by 6 bases, leaving 16 bases between them. Germline V lookup: CDR1 MDHEN, CDR2 SYDVKM. The CDR3 covers 15 residues. The full variable domain, completed using reference TRBV28 and TRBJ2-7, is DVKVTQSSRYLVKRTGEKVFLECVQDMDHENMFWYRQDPGLGLRLIYFSYDVKMKEKGDIPEGYSVSREKKERFSLILESASTNQTSMYLCASSLFRALAGEQYFGPGTRLTVT.

The V gene is TRBV12-3 or TRBV12-4, the J gene TRBJ2-3; D possibly uses TRBD1 or TRBD2 (5 bases each). The CDR3 spans 16 residues. Trimming removed 3 bases at V and 5 bases at J, with 18 bases between. CDR3 residues: CASSLALAPQGDTQYF. For the CDR3, the DNA is TGTGCCAGCAGTTTGGCCCTAGCCCCCCAGGGAGATACGCAGTATTTT.

This clonotype was picked up a small number of times. This chain joins TRBV7-9 and TRBJ1-4; TRBD1 is a possible D gene (5 bases). The length of the CDR3 is 15 residues. The germline V and J ends were trimmed by 5 bases and 2 bases, with 12 bases remaining between them. The germline V gene encodes CDR1 SEHNR and CDR2 FQNEAQ (reference sequence). The CDR3: CASSTPGATNEKLFF. The CDR3 DNA reads TGTGCCAGCAGCACTCCCGGGGCGACTAATGAAAAACTGTTTTTT.

In this sample, this clonotype turned up a few times. The chain employs TRBV12-3 or TRBV12-4 and TRBJ1-1; 8 bases fit TRBD1. Germline trimming cut 6 bases from V and 7 bases from J; bases unmatched to any gene: 4. The CDR3 extends over 12 amino acids. For the CDR3, the DNA is TGTGCCAGCAGGCAGGGGGCTGGTGAAGCTTTCTTT. It codes for CASRQGAGEAFF.

J is TRBJ1-6 and V is TRBV15; D possibly corresponds to TRBD1 (6 bases). CDR1 and CDR2 (germline): LNHNV, YYDKDF (reference sequence). The CDR3 has 15 residues. V dropped 0 bases and J dropped 8 bases, with 11 bases sitting between them. This chain's CDR3 is CATSRDRQADSPLHF. DNA of the CDR3: TGTGCCACCAGCAGAGATCGACAGGCGGATTCACCCCTCCACTTT.

The chain joins TRBV12-3 or TRBV12-4 to TRBJ2-5, with TRBD1 matching over 7 bases. V gave up 6 bases and J gave up 2 bases; unmatched junction bases: 3. CDR3 length: 13 residues. CDR3 bases: TGTGCCAGCAGCCCCAGGGGGCAAGAGACCCAGTACTTC. Translating it yields CASSPRGQETQYF.

The V call is TRBV6-2 or TRBV6-3, the J call TRBJ1-1; 10 bases line up with TRBD1. This CDR3 has 15 amino acids. Germline CDR1 MNHEY, CDR2 SVGEGT. The J segment lost 5 bases and the V segment lost 6 bases, leaving 9 bases of the junction unmatched. CDR3 nucleotides: TGTGCCAGCAGGGAAGGACAGGGGGTATATACTGAAGCTTTCTTT. Its translation is CASREGQGVYTEAFF.

This clonotype was seen a few times. The chain is built from TRBV30 and TRBJ2-1, with TRBD2 matching 8 bases. Looked up from germline, CDR1 is GTSNPN and CDR2 is SVGIG (reference sequence). The CDR3 has 12 amino acids. V trimming: 5 bases; J trimming: 5 bases; junction bases outside the gene matches: 2. CDR3 coding DNA: TGTGCCTGGGGCGGGAGGAACAATGAGCAGTTCTTC. Translation: CAWGGRNNEQFF. The variable domain in full, completed from reference TRBV30 and TRBJ2-1, reads SQTIHQWPATLVQPVGSPLSLECTVEGTSNPNLYWYRQAAGRGLQLLFYSVGIGQISSEVPQNLSASRPQDRQFILSSKKLLLSDSGFYLCAWGGRNNEQFFGPGTRLTVL.

This clonotype has a handful of counts. The chain uses TRBV5-6 and TRBJ1-1; 9 positions agree with TRBD1. Unmatched junction bases numbered 3, after V lost 3 bases and J lost 6 bases. The germline CDR1 and CDR2 sequences are SGHDT and YYEEEE. The CDR3 totals 13 residues. CDR3 coding DNA: TGTGCCAGCAGCTCTGACAGGGGGGCTGAAGCTTTCTTT. As protein: CASSSDRGAEAFF.

This clonotype was counted between two and nine times. V usage is TRBV10-3 and J usage is TRBJ1-2; D ambiguous. The CDR3 spans 15 residues. Deletions cut 2 bases from V and 7 bases from J, with 17 bases between. Germline V gives CDR1 ENHRY, CDR2 SYGVKD. The DNA of the CDR3 is TGTGCCATCAGTGAGGGGGTCTATAGGACGGGTGGCTACACCTTC. Its translation: CAISEGVYRTGGYTF.

The V gene is TRBV12-3 or TRBV12-4, the J gene TRBJ1-5, with D uncertain. This CDR3 comprises 12 residues. V was trimmed by 5 bases and J by 9 bases, leaving 11 bases between them. The CDR3 DNA is TGTGCCAGCAGTCCTGGTCAATCGCCCCAGCATTTT. This translates into CASSPGQSPQHF.

V usage is TRBV20-1 and J usage is TRBJ2-3; D is unresolved. CDR3 size: 17 residues. CDR1 and CDR2 (germline): DFQATT, SNEGSKA (reference sequence). Trimming left V 4 bases short and J 0 bases short, with 20 bases between. The CDR3 DNA reads TGCAGTGCTACCGAGCCCCGCGCAGTCACTAGCACAGATACGCAGTATTTT. The encoded protein is CSATEPRAVTSTDTQYF.

The V call is TRBV5-6, the J call TRBJ1-5; 9 bases line up with TRBD1. The V and J ends lost 5 bases and 5 bases, in that order; junction bases with no gene match: 11. This CDR3 has 16 amino acids. Germline CDR1 and CDR2: SGHDT and YYEEEE. The CDR3, as DNA: TGTGCCAGCAGTTTACAGGGGGCGCGTGTCTATCAGCCCCAGCATTTT. This encodes CASSLQGARVYQPQHF.

The genes are TRBV6-5 and TRBJ1-1, with TRBD1 matching over 7 bases. Trimming cost V 5 bases and J 4 bases; bases outside gene matches: 4. Germline V gene lookup returns CDR1 MNHEY and CDR2 SVGAGI. The CDR3 contains 13 residues. The CDR3: CASSARQGTEAFF. The DNA for the CDR3 is TGTGCCAGCAGTGCCCGACAGGGCACTGAAGCTTTCTTT.

The chain employs TRBV12-3 or TRBV12-4 and TRBJ1-1; no firm D call. The CDR3 is made up of 13 amino acids. Trimming stripped 6 bases from V and 11 bases from J, with 19 bases between. In DNA form, the CDR3 reads TGTGCCAGCAGCCTCCTCGATCCCAGGAGGGCTTTCTTT. Protein product: CASSLLDPRRAFF.

This clonotype was seen only a few times. This sequence joins TRBV3-1 and TRBJ2-7, with TRBD2 identical over 9 bases. V was clipped by 3 bases and J by 3 bases; unmatched bases: 6. From germline, CDR1 is LGHDT and CDR2 YNNKEL (reference sequence). CDR3 length equals 15 residues. In nucleotides, the CDR3 is TGTGCCAGCAGCCACCCTTCGACTAGCGGCTACGAGCAGTACTTC. Its protein is CASSHPSTSGYEQYF.

This chain connects TRBV20-1 to TRBJ1-2, with no clear D. Trimming removed 4 bases from V and 6 bases from J, with 24 bases in between. The germline V gene has CDR1 DFQATT and CDR2 SNEGSKA (reference sequence). This CDR3 spans 16 amino acids. Written as DNA, the CDR3 is TGCAGTGCTACTACCCCGTGGCCCGAACAGTCGGATGGCTACACCTTC. Translated: CSATTPWPEQSDGYTF.

The CDR3 region is CASSPGLFNQPQHF. CDR3 DNA sequence: TGTGCCAGCAGCCCAGGGTTATTCAATCAGCCCCAGCATTTT. The chain carries TRBV7-2 and TRBJ1-5, with TRBD1 as a possible D gene (5 bases). The CDR3 spans 14 residues. Germline assignment: CDR1 SGHTA and CDR2 FQGNSA. The V end lost 5 bases, the J end lost 3 bases, and 11 bases lay between the germline ends.

This clonotype was seen a few times. This chain uses TRBV12-3 or TRBV12-4 with TRBJ1-1; 8 bases are shared with TRBD1. J gave up 4 bases and V 6 bases, and 10 bases lay outside the gene matches. The CDR3 has 15 amino acids. This chain's CDR3 is CASSPGQGAITEAFF. In nucleotides, the CDR3 is TGTGCCAGCAGCCCGGGGCAGGGGGCCATCACTGAAGCTTTCTTT.

This clonotype turned up a few times. The rearrangement uses TRBV7-2 and TRBJ1-1; D gene ambiguous. Germline CDR1 SGHTA, CDR2 FQGNSA. V lost 4 bases and J lost 0, with 12 bases in between. This CDR3 is built from 15 residues. CDR3 sequence: CASSSGPTMNTEAFF. The CDR3 bases are TGTGCCAGCAGCTCCGGACCGACAATGAACACTGAAGCTTTCTTT. The full variable domain, in which reference TRBV7-2 and TRBJ1-1 provide the parts outside the CDR3, is GAGVSQSPSNKVTEKGKDVELRCDPISGHTALYWYRQSLGQGLEFLIYFQGNSAPDKSGLPSDRFSAERTGGSVSTLTIQRTQQEDSAVYLCASSSGPTMNTEAFFGQGTRLTVV.

A few counts support this clonotype. The chain employs TRBV24-1 and TRBJ1-1; TRBD1 matches 7 bases. The CDR3 length is 15 residues. V gave up 3 bases and J gave up 5 bases; unmatched junction bases: 8. CDR1 is KGHDR, CDR2 SFDVKD, per germline. The CDR3 DNA is TGTGCCACCAGTGATCTGGGACAGCCTATTACTGAAGCTTTCTTT. Encoded protein: CATSDLGQPITEAFF.